The clone carrying this T cell receptor (beta chain) has just a few counts. The antigen is not known. Unique molecular identifiers were carried by the TCR beta cDNA libraries. In TCRdb, the PCR reads were re-called with MiXCR into one record per CDR3 protein. Altogether over 300,000 distinct CDR3 sequences are present, less than 35% being singletons, with the ten largest covering about an eighth. The sample belongs to a study of post-analysis software for immune sequencing data. Regarding the study as a whole: Five TRBV segments, TRBV5-6, TRBV5-1 and TRBV20-1 among them, were found more frequent in patients than controls.

The CDR3 totals 14 residues. Trimming stripped 7 bases from V and 6 bases from J, with 19 bases between. The germline gives CDR1 SNHLY, CDR2 FYNNEI. The chain combines TRBV2 with TRBJ2-7; no reliable D call. The sequenced sample consisted of blood. This clonotype was sampled from a girl between 5 and 17 years old with multiple sclerosis. The CDR3 here is CASTRSDDLGEQYF. CDR3 bases: TGTGCCAGCACCCGATCGGACGATCTGGGCGAGCAGTACTTC.